Presented here are 3 T cell receptor beta chains from one specimen sequenced in a study of blood T cell repertoires in COVID-19. Assay: immunoSEQ multiplex PCR; the TCRdb copy retains only in-frame clones and omits some. The sample lists under 300,000 clones; 88% were seen once. Material: PBMCs or T cells enriched from blood (not recorded which). These receptors were taken from a woman aged 50 to 60 who had recovered from COVID-19.

This chain connects TRBV28 to TRBJ2-5; D remains unclear. CDR3 length: 13 residues. The V gene's germline CDR1 is MDHEN and CDR2 SYDVKM. Trimming pared 7 bases from V and 1 base from J, leaving 10 bases between. The CDR3 DNA sequence: TGTGCCAGCACCCAAATGCGCCAAGAGACCCAGTACTTC. It codes for CASTQMRQETQYF.

A remark on this clone: The sample has other DNA sequences that encode this CDR3 too. The chain couples TRBV6-5 to TRBJ1-5; 8 bases match TRBD1. V shed 5 bases and J 6 bases; nucleotides not matched to a gene: 3. Germline CDR1 is MNHEY and CDR2 is SVGAGI. This CDR3 comprises 13 residues. CDR3 DNA sequence: TGTGCCAGCAGTACAGGGGGTGGTCAGCCCCAGCATTTT. It is translated as CASSTGGGQPQHF.

DNA for the CDR3: TGTGCCAGCAGCTTAGACAGGGGGCCGGACACTGAAGCTTTCTTT. Its protein is CASSLDRGPDTEAFF. The chain joins TRBV7-3 to TRBJ1-1; TRBD1 aligns across 10 bases. Germline CDR1 SGHTA, CDR2 FQGTGA. The V and J ends lost 2 bases and 3 bases, in that order; junction bases with no gene match: 3. CDR3 length: 15 amino acids. The full variable domain, its missing parts supplied by reference TRBV7-3 and TRBJ1-1, is GAGVSQTPSNKVTEKGKYVELRCDPISGHTALYWYRQSLGQGPEFLIYFQGTGAADDSGLPNDRFFAVRPEGSVSTLKIQRTERGDSAVYLCASSLDRGPDTEAFFGQGTRLTVV.